Listed here is a single T cell receptor beta chain. Its antigen is unknown. TCRdb independently ran MiXCR on the reads; one entry per CDR3 protein. The table has roughly 570,000 distinct CDR3 sequences, roughly 43% seen once; the top ten hold around 46%. This sample is drawn from a study of T cell repertoires in cytomegalovirus infection. This CDR3 contains 17 residues. The V segment lost 7 bases and the J segment 6 bases; nucleotides outside the gene matches: 18. Here the sequenced sample was cultured PBMCs, taken from culture after CMV antigen stimulation. The chain links TRBV23-1 to TRBJ2-7, with 10 bases that match TRBD2. TRBV23-1 is an ORF, with its function uncertain. The source of this sequence is a human donor in good health (CMV status not recorded). Some clones in this sample may be carry-over from other donors' samples. CDR3 protein: CASTGMGTSEEDGEQYF. CDR3 bases: TGCGCCAGCACCGGTATGGGGACTAGCGAGGAGGACGGCGAGCAGTACTTC.